The rows below give T cell receptor beta chains drawn from one sample of a study of blood T cell repertoires in COVID-19. The table came from immunoSEQ multiplex PCR; TCRdb's copy has only in-frame clones and leaves some out. This sample yields 300,000 to 450,000 clones, of which about 90% are seen a single time; about 3% belongs to the top ten. Sequences were obtained from peripheral blood. The receptors come from a woman aged 25 to 39 with COVID-19, enrolled during active disease. Each CDR3 is given with its conserved first and last residue. A D gene is named only where the DNA matches it firmly. Clone size appears in some rows only: once, few, many, or a class for an expanded clone.

TRBJ2-5	NA	TRBD2	TRBV5-1	TGCGCCAGCAGCTTGGGTCTTGGGAGGGGAGAGACCCAGTACTTC	CASSLGLGRGETQYF
TRBJ2-7	NA	NA	TRBV5-4	TGTGCCAGCAGCTTGGACCGGGGGGCCTTCTACGAGCAGTACTTC	CASSLDRGAFYEQYF
TRBJ1-2	once	NA	TRBV7-8	TGTGCCAGCAGGGCAGGGGCGGGTTCTGGCTACACCTTC	CASRAGAGSGYTF
TRBJ2-1	NA	TRBD2	TRBV2	TGTGCCAGCAGTCTCGGACTAGCGCGGAATGAGCAGTTCTTC	CASSLGLARNEQFF
TRBJ1-1	NA	TRBD1	TRBV6-5	TGTGCCAGCAGTTACGAGTCGGACAGGTCCCGCCGAGCTTTCTTT	CASSYESDRSRRAFF
TRBJ1-6	NA	NA	TRBV19	TGTGCCAGTACAAGGACATACAATTCACCCCTCCACTTT	CASTRTYNSPLHF
TRBJ1-6	NA	TRBD1	TRBV7-9	TGTGCCAGCAGCCCGATCGGACAGGGGAGCTCCTATAATTCACCCCTCCACTTT	CASSPIGQGSSYNSPLHF
TRBJ2-7	NA	TRBD2	TRBV7-2	TGTGCCAGCAGCTTAGCGACTAGCGGGGGGGGATACGAGCAGTACTTC	CASSLATSGGGYEQYF
TRBJ2-5	once	NA	TRBV9	TGTGCCAGCAGCCACCCCCCTAACGTGAACCAAGAGACCCAGTACTTC	CASSHPPNVNQETQYF
TRBJ2-7	NA	TRBD2	TRBV6-5	TGTGCCAGCAGTTCCCTACTAGCGGGGGCTCACTACGAGCAGTACTTC	CASSSLLAGAHYEQYF
TRBJ2-3	NA	NA	TRBV24-1	TGTGCCACCAGTACGGGACTGCCAGGTAGAGATACGCAGTATTTT	CATSTGLPGRDTQYF
TRBJ2-5	NA	TRBD2	TRBV4-3	TGCGCCAGCAGCCAAGATATACTAGCGGGCGAGACCCAGTACTTC	CASSQDILAGETQYF
TRBJ2-1	NA	TRBD2	TRBV14	TGTGCCAGCAGCCCACTGGCGGGAGCCTACAATGAGCAGTTCTTC	CASSPLAGAYNEQFF
TRBJ1-6	NA	TRBD1	TRBV10-3	TGTGCCATCAGTGTCGGGACAGGGGGCTATAATTCACCCCTCCACTTT	CAISVGTGGYNSPLHF
TRBJ2-4	NA	TRBD1	TRBV28	TGTGCCAGCAGTCCCGCCGGACAGGGAAACAGGGCCAAAAACATTCAGTACTTC	CASSPAGQGNRAKNIQYF
TRBJ2-2	NA	NA	TRBV30	TGTGCCTGGACCGGGCAGGGCCTTCCGACAGGGGAGCTGTTTTTT	CAWTGQGLPTGELFF
TRBJ2-1	NA	NA	TRBV18	TGTGCCAGCTCACCCCCCTTTGATAGCGCCAACAATGAGCAGTTCTTC	CASSPPFDSANNEQFF
TRBJ1-1	NA	NA	TRBV24-1	TGTGCCACCAAGAGGGGGAATCCCATGAACACTGAAGCTTTCTTT	CATKRGNPMNTEAFF
TRBJ1-6	few	NA	TRBV10-2	TGCGCCAGCAAGGTAGGGGAAAATTCACCCCTCCACTTT	CASKVGENSPLHF
TRBJ2-7	NA	TRBD1	TRBV19	TGTGCCAGTAGTACGCTCCGGGACAGTGCCTACGAGCAGTACTTC	CASSTLRDSAYEQYF
TRBJ1-2	NA	NA	TRBV19	TGTGCCAGTAAGGTTCAGGGCCCGCTAATCTATGGCTACACCTTC	CASKVQGPLIYGYTF
TRBJ2-3	NA	TRBD2	TRBV5-1	TGCGCCAGCAGTTTAGCGGGAGTGAGCACAGATACGCAGTATTTT	CASSLAGVSTDTQYF
TRBJ2-3	once	NA	TRBV19	TGTGCCAGTAGCCTCAGGGCCACAAGTACAGATACGCAGTATTTT	CASSLRATSTDTQYF
TRBJ2-3	NA	NA	TRBV24-1	TGTGCCACCAGTGATTCAGGGGTGCTCACAGATACGCAGTATTTT	CATSDSGVLTDTQYF
TRBJ2-1	NA	TRBD2	TRBV28	TGTGCCAGCAGAACCTTAGCGGGAGGGCGTAATGAGCAGTTCTTC	CASRTLAGGRNEQFF
TRBJ1-3	NA	TRBD1	TRBV7-2	TGTGCCAGCAGCTCGAGGACAGGTTCTGGAAACACCATATATTTT	CASSSRTGSGNTIYF
TRBJ1-4	NA	TRBD1	TRBV2	TGTGCCAGCGGACCGGGACAGGGGTACGAAAAACTGTTTTTT	CASGPGQGYEKLFF
TRBJ1-2	NA	NA	TRBV12-3/TRBV12-4	TGTGCCAGCAGCCCCACGTCCCCCTACGGCTACACCTTC	CASSPTSPYGYTF
TRBJ2-5	NA	TRBD2	TRBV7-9	TGTGCCAGCAGCATCGGACTAGCGGGGGGACCGAAAGAGACCCAGTACTTC	CASSIGLAGGPKETQYF
TRBJ1-4	NA	NA	TRBV7-2	TGTGCCAGCAGCTCACCGAGAAGGGGCTTGGGTGAAAAACTGTTTTTT	CASSSPRRGLGEKLFF
TRBJ1-6	NA	TRBD1	TRBV7-2	TGTGCCAGCAGGCAGACAGGGACAGGGATTTCACCCCTCCACTTT	CASRQTGTGISPLHF
TRBJ2-7	NA	TRBD1	TRBV6-5	TGTGCCAGCAGTTACTCTGGACAGGGCTACGAGCAGTACTTC	CASSYSGQGYEQYF
TRBJ2-1	NA	NA	TRBV11-2	TGTGCCAGCAGGAAGGAGGGGGCATACAATGAGCAGTTCTTC	CASRKEGAYNEQFF
TRBJ2-2	NA	TRBD2	TRBV11-3	TGTGCCAGCAGCCCCGGGGGGAGTAGTAGGACCGGGGAGCTGTTTTTT	CASSPGGSSRTGELFF
TRBJ1-1	NA	NA	TRBV5-4	TGTGCCAGCAGTTTCGACAGAAACACTGAAGCTTTCTTT	CASSFDRNTEAFF
TRBJ2-1	NA	TRBD2	TRBV18	TGTGCCAGCTCACCAGGGACTAGCGGGAGGGCCAACTCCTACAATGAGCAGTTCTTC	CASSPGTSGRANSYNEQFF
TRBJ1-4	NA	TRBD1	TRBV7-2	TGTGCCAGCAGCACACAGGGGGCCGAAGAAAAACTGTTTTTT	CASSTQGAEEKLFF
TRBJ2-3	NA	TRBD2	TRBV18	TGTGCCAGCTCACCCTTAGGACTAGCGGCTGAATCCACAGATACGCAGTATTTT	CASSPLGLAAESTDTQYF
TRBJ2-7	NA	TRBD1	TRBV6-5	TGTGCCAGCAGTACACACAGGGGTTCCTACGAGCAGTACTTC	CASSTHRGSYEQYF
TRBJ2-3	NA	NA	TRBV6-2/TRBV6-3	TGTGCCAGCAGTTTGACTCAGACAGTGGGAGATACGCAGTATTTT	CASSLTQTVGDTQYF
TRBJ2-2	NA	NA	TRBV6-5	TGTGCCAGCAGTTACGCAGGGCCTACGAACACCGGGGAGCTGTTTTTT	CASSYAGPTNTGELFF
TRBJ1-2	few	NA	TRBV7-9	TGTGCCAGCAGCTTATTTGGGGAGGGGGATGGCTACACCTTC	CASSLFGEGDGYTF
TRBJ1-2	NA	NA	TRBV21-1	TGTGCCAGCAGCAGGACAGGGGAACTCTATGGCTACACCTTC	CASSRTGELYGYTF
TRBJ2-3	NA	TRBD2	TRBV28	TGTGCCAGCTTTGGTGTGCGGGAGGGGGGTACGCAGTATTTT	CASFGVREGGTQYF
TRBJ2-3	NA	NA	TRBV3-1/TRBV3-2	TGTGCCAGCAGCCAAGATCCAGGGGGCACAGATACGCAGTATTTT	CASSQDPGGTDTQYF
TRBJ2-1	NA	NA	TRBV7-9	TGTGCCAGCAGACCCTCGGCGGGGAAGAGCTCCTACAATGAGCAGTTCTTC	CASRPSAGKSSYNEQFF
TRBJ1-1	NA	NA	TRBV11-2	TGTGCCAGCAGCTTAGACAGGCCCCCTCACTCTGAAGCTTTCTTT	CASSLDRPPHSEAFF
TRBJ1-6	NA	NA	TRBV7-9	TGTGCCAGCAGCTTCGGACAGAATAATTCACCCCTCCACTTT	CASSFGQNNSPLHF